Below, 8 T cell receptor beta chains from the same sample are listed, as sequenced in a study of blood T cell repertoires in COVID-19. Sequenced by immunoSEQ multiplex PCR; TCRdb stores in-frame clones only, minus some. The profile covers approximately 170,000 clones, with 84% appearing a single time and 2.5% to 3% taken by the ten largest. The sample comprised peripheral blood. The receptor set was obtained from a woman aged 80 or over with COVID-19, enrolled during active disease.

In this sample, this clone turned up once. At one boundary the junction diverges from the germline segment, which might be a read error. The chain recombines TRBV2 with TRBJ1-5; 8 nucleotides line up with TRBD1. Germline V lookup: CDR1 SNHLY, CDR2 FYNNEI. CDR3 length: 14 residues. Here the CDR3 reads CASREDRGGQPQHF. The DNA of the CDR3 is TGTGCCAGCAGGGAAGACAGGGGAGGTCAGCCCCAGCATTTT.

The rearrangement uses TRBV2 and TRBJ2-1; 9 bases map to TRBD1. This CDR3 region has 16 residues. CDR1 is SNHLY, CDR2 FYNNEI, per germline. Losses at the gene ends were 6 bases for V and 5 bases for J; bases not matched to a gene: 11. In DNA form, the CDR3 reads TGTGCCAGCAGAGCTCCACCGGGACAGGGTAACAATGAGCAGTTCTTC. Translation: CASRAPPGQGNNEQFF. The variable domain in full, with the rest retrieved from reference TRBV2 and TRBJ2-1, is EPEVTQTPSHQVTQMGQEVILRCVPISNHLYFYWYRQILGQKVEFLVSFYNNEISEKSEIFDDQFSVERPDGSNFTLKIRSTKLEDSAMYFCASRAPPGQGNNEQFFGPGTRLTVL.

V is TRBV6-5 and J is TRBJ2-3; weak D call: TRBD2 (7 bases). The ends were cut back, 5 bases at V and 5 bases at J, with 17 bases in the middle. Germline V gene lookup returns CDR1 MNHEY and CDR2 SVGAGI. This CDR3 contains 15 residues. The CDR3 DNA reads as TGTGCCAGCAGTCTCATCGGGGGGCTTGGAGATACGCAGTATTTT. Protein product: CASSLIGGLGDTQYF.

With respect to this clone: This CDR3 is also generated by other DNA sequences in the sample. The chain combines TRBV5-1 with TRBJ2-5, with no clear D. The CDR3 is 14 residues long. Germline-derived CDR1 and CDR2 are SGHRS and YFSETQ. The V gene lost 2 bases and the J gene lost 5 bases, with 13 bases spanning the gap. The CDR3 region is CASSLGTSRETQYF. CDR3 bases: TGCGCCAGCAGCTTAGGCACGAGCAGGGAGACCCAGTACTTC.

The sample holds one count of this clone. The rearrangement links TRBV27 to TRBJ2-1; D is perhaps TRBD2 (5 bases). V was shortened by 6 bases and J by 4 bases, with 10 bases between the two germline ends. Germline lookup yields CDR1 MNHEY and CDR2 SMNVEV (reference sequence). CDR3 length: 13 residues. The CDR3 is CASRRGTYNEQFF. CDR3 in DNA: TGTGCCAGCAGACGGGGAACATACAATGAGCAGTTCTTC.

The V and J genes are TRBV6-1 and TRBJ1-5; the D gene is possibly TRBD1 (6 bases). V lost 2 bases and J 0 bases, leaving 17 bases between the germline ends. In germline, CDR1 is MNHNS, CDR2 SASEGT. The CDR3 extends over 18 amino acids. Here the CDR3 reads CASSEWGQGSYSNQPQHF. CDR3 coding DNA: TGTGCCAGCAGTGAATGGGGGCAGGGGTCATATAGCAATCAGCCCCAGCATTTT.

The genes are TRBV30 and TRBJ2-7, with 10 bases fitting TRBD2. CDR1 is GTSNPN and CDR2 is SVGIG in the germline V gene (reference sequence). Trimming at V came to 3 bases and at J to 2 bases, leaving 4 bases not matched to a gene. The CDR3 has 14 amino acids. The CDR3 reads CAWSRLAGAYEQYF. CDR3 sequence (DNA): TGTGCCTGGAGCCGACTAGCGGGTGCCTACGAGCAGTACTTC. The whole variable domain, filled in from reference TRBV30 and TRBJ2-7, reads SQTIHQWPATLVQPVGSPLSLECTVEGTSNPNLYWYRQAAGRGLQLLFYSVGIGQISSEVPQNLSASRPQDRQFILSSKKLLLSDSGFYLCAWSRLAGAYEQYFGPGTRLTVT.

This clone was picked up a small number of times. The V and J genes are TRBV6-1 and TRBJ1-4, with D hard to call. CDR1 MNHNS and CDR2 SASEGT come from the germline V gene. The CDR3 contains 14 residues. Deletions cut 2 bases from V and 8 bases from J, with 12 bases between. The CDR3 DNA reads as TGTGCCAGCAGTGAAATGTCAGGTTACGAAAAACTGTTTTTT. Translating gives CASSEMSGYEKLFF.